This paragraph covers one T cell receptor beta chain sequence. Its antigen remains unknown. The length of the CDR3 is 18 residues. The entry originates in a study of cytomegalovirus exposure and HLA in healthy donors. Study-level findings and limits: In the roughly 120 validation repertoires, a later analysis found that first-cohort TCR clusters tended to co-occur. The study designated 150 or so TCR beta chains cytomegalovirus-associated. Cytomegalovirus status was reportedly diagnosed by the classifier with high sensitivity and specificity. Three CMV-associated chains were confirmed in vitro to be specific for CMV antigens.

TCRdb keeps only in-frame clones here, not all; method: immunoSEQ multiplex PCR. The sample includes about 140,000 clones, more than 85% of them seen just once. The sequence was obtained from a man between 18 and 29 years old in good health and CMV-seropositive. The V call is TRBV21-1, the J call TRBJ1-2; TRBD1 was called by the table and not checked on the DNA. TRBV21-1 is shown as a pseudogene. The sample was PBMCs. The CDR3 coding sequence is TGTGCCAGCAGCACTGGGACCCGGGACAGAGAAACTAACTATGGCTACACCTTC. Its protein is CASSTGTRDRETNYGYTF.